The 26 T cell receptor beta chains in this list originate from one sample, sequenced in a study of response to subunit inactivated influenza vaccine. In TCRdb, the RT-PCR reads were re-called with MiXCR into one record per CDR3 protein. The sample contains under 200,000 distinct CDR3 sequences, over 8.5% of which appear only once. Sample: CD8+ T cells sorted from PBMCs, taken roughly 24 months after vaccination. The receptors stem from a man between 45 and 75 years old who received an inactivated influenza vaccine.

The chain is built from TRBV20-1 and TRBJ1-2; 7 bases are shared with TRBD1. The CDR3 contains 11 residues. Germline-derived CDR1 and CDR2 are DFQATT and SNEGSKA (reference sequence). The V segment lost 5 bases and the J segment 7 bases; nucleotides outside the gene matches: 4. The CDR3 DNA sequence: TGCAGTGCTCCAACAGGGGTTGGCTACACCTTC. Protein sequence: CSAPTGVGYTF.

This clonotype was observed a handful of times. The chain joins TRBV7-9 to TRBJ2-7, with a possible D match to TRBD1 (5 bases). The ends were cut back, 5 bases at V and 6 bases at J, with 23 bases in the middle. CDR1 is SEHNR and CDR2 is FQNEAQ in the germline V gene (reference sequence). The length of the CDR3 is 16 residues. The CDR3 DNA is TGTGCCAGCAGCCCATCTTCCTCGATCTTAAGGGGCGAGCAGTACTTC. Amino acids: CASSPSSSILRGEQYF.

Only a few counts were recorded for this clonotype. The chain has TRBV4-3 and TRBJ2-3, with 9 bases that match TRBD1. With 0 bases clipped from V and 5 bases from J, the junction kept 18 bases outside the gene matches. Germline assignment: CDR1 LGHNA and CDR2 YSLEER. This CDR3 region has 20 residues. The CDR3 reads CASSQEEGDRELALLDTQYF. In DNA form, the CDR3 reads TGCGCCAGCAGCCAAGAGGAAGGGGACAGGGAGCTAGCGTTGTTAGATACGCAGTATTTT.

In its sample, this clonotype was seen a few times. The chain carries TRBV15 and TRBJ2-7, with 7 bases that match TRBD1. Germline trimming cut 5 bases from V and 1 base from J; bases unmatched to any gene: 11. The CDR3 sequence is 16 residues long. From germline, CDR1 is LNHNV and CDR2 YYDKDF (reference sequence). CDR3 amino acids: CATSSRQGGSSYEQYF. CDR3 nucleotides: TGTGCCACCAGCTCAAGACAGGGTGGTAGTTCCTACGAGCAGTACTTC.

This chain uses TRBV3-1 with TRBJ2-1; TRBD1 matches 9 bases. Germline CDR1 reads LGHDT; CDR2 reads YNNKEL (reference sequence). Unmatched junction bases numbered 10, after V lost 3 bases and J lost 7 bases. The CDR3 runs 16 residues. CDR3 amino acids: CASSHFLGQGRNEQFF. DNA of the CDR3: TGTGCCAGCAGCCACTTCTTAGGACAGGGGCGTAATGAGCAGTTCTTC.

The rearrangement joins TRBV9 to TRBJ2-1, with D uncertain. Trimming stripped 0 bases from V and 6 bases from J, with 10 bases between. The CDR3 is 14 residues long. Germline CDR1 SGDLS, CDR2 YYNGEE. This chain's CDR3 is CASSVGSSPNEQFF. CDR3 sequence (DNA): TGTGCCAGCAGCGTAGGGTCCTCCCCCAATGAGCAGTTCTTC.

This clonotype was found many times. The J gene is TRBJ1-2, the V gene TRBV7-2; tentative D call: TRBD1 (6 bases). With 5 bases removed from V and 4 bases from J, the gap between germline ends came to 14 bases. Germline V gene sequence: CDR1 SGHTA, CDR2 FQGNSA. This CDR3 has 14 residues. CDR3 amino acids: CASSARDTLYGYTF. The CDR3 DNA is TGTGCCAGCAGCGCCCGGGACACTCTCTATGGCTACACCTTC.

This clonotype was seen many times. The chain combines TRBV3-1 with TRBJ2-7, with 8 bases aligning to TRBD2. Germline V gene sequence: CDR1 LGHDT, CDR2 YNNKEL (reference sequence). J gave up 7 bases and V 1 base, and 9 bases lay outside the gene matches. The CDR3 contains 15 residues. CDR3 nucleotide sequence: TGTGCCAGCAGCCAAGGTAATAGCGGGACGAGAGAGCAGTACTTC. Amino acid sequence: CASSQGNSGTREQYF.

This clonotype was seen only a few times. The V and J genes are TRBV29-1 and TRBJ2-3; D ambiguous. The CDR3 extends over 13 amino acids. V was pared by 6 bases and J by 0 bases, with 10 bases between. Germline CDR1 and CDR2: SQVTM and ANQGSEA. The CDR3 nucleotides are TGCAGCGTCCCCGTCTCGAGCACAGATACGCAGTATTTT. This sequence encodes CSVPVSSTDTQYF.

In this sample, this clonotype turned up a few times. This chain joins TRBV20-1 and TRBJ1-6; D might be TRBD1 (6 bases). CDR3 length equals 17 residues. Trimming took off 1 base at V and 5 bases at J, with 18 bases between the two ends. Per the germline V gene, CDR1 is DFQATT and CDR2 is SNEGSKA (reference sequence). DNA for the CDR3: TGCAGTGCTAGAGCTATACGCGACAGGACCAATAATTCACCCCTCCACTTT. Its translation is CSARAIRDRTNNSPLHF.

This clonotype was counted ten times or more. The chain recombines TRBV6-2 or TRBV6-3 with TRBJ2-2; D unclear. Between the trimmed V and J ends, which lost 0 bases and 5 bases, there was a span of 4 bases. The germline V gene has CDR1 MNHEY and CDR2 SVGEGT. This CDR3 is built from 13 residues. The CDR3 here is CASSYSMTGELFF. CDR3 coding DNA: TGTGCCAGCAGTTACTCGATGACCGGGGAGCTGTTTTTT.

The J gene is TRBJ2-3, the V gene TRBV4-3; 12 bases are shared with TRBD2. V trimming: 0 bases; J trimming: 3 bases; junction bases outside the gene matches: 7. The length of the CDR3 is 18 residues. The germline V gene encodes CDR1 LGHNA and CDR2 YSLEER. Here the CDR3 DNA reads TGCGCCAGCAGCCAAGAAACCCGACTAGCGGGGGTAACAGATACGCAGTATTTT. It encodes CASSQETRLAGVTDTQYF.

This clonotype has at least ten counts. The V and J genes are TRBV4-2 and TRBJ2-2, with TRBD2 identical over 14 bases. With 4 bases clipped from V and 4 bases from J, the junction kept 2 bases outside the gene matches. Germline V gene data show CDR1 as LGHNA and CDR2 as YNFKEQ. CDR3 length: 16 residues. Here the CDR3 reads CASSLGTSGSTGELFF. As DNA, the CDR3 is TGTGCCAGCAGCCTGGGGACTAGCGGGAGCACCGGGGAGCTGTTTTTT.

This clonotype was observed a few times. This chain connects TRBV7-9 to TRBJ2-2; 9 nucleotides line up with TRBD2. J lost 8 bases, V lost 6 bases, and 13 bases had no gene match. This CDR3 spans 16 amino acids. The V gene's germline CDR1 is SEHNR and CDR2 FQNEAQ (reference sequence). CDR3 coding DNA: TGTGCCAGCAGTAAAAGCGGGGGGCGTGTGGAAGGGGAGCTGTTTTTT. Translating it yields CASSKSGGRVEGELFF.

The genes are TRBV27 and TRBJ1-2, with TRBD1 identical over 10 bases. The CDR3 spans 14 residues. Germline V gene data show CDR1 as MNHEY and CDR2 as SMNVEV (reference sequence). Unmatched junction bases numbered 8, after V lost 7 bases and J lost 6 bases. The DNA for the CDR3 is TGTGCCAGCACCCGACAGGGGGCGCTTGATGGCTACACCTTC. Protein: CASTRQGALDGYTF.

This clonotype has just a few counts. This chain joins TRBV27 and TRBJ2-7; D might be TRBD2 (6 bases). CDR3 size: 11 residues. Looked up from germline, CDR1 is MNHEY and CDR2 is SMNVEV (reference sequence). With 8 bases removed from V and 6 bases from J, the gap between germline ends came to 11 bases. DNA for the CDR3: TGTGCCAGCGGCGGGGTTTTCGAGCAGTACTTC. Translating gives CASGGVFEQYF.

The CDR3 DNA sequence: TGTGCCAGCACCCGCGACAGGGGGTACAATGAGCAGTTCTTC. It yields the protein CASTRDRGYNEQFF. This rearrangement joins TRBV12-3 or TRBV12-4 to TRBJ2-1, with 9 bases that match TRBD1. This CDR3 is built from 14 residues. J was trimmed by 4 bases and V by 7 bases; bases with no gene match: 5.

This clonotype was seen a few times. J is TRBJ2-3 and V is TRBV7-9, with D perhaps being TRBD1 or TRBD2 (5 bases each). The CDR3 extends over 14 amino acids. Germline CDR1 reads SEHNR; CDR2 reads FQNEAQ (reference sequence). V lost 3 bases and J 2 bases, leaving 9 bases between the germline ends. Written as DNA, the CDR3 is TGTGCCAGCAGCTTCGAGGGGATCACAGATACGCAGTATTTT. This codes for CASSFEGITDTQYF.

This clonotype has a handful of counts. The gene calls are TRBV7-8 and TRBJ1-1, with TRBD1 matching over 9 bases. Germline trimming cut 3 bases from V and 6 bases from J; bases unmatched to any gene: 8. The CDR3 has 15 residues. Germline values: CDR1 SGHVS, CDR2 FQNEAQ. The CDR3 sequence: CASSLDLTGGPEAFF. CDR3 DNA: TGTGCCAGCAGCTTGGACCTGACAGGGGGGCCTGAAGCTTTCTTT. Drawing the rest from reference TRBV7-8 and TRBJ1-1, the complete variable domain is GAGVSQSPRYKVAKRGQDVALRCDPISGHVSLFWYQQALGQGPEFLTYFQNEAQLDKSGLPSDRFFAERPEGSVSTLKIQRTQQEDSAVYLCASSLDLTGGPEAFFGQGTRLTVV.

The DNA for the CDR3 is TGTGCCAGCAGCAGCGGGGGTGAAGCTTTCTTT. Protein sequence: CASSSGGEAFF. The chain is built from TRBV11-2 and TRBJ1-1, with D perhaps TRBD1 (5 bases). The V gene lost 5 bases and the J gene lost 7 bases, with 8 bases spanning the gap. The CDR3 runs 11 residues. CDR1 SGHAT and CDR2 FQNNGV come from the germline V gene.

Regarding this clonotype: One base away lies a much larger clone, so this may be a sequencing read error. The rearrangement links TRBV20-1 to TRBJ2-1, with D possibly being TRBD2 (6 bases). Germline V CDR1 and CDR2: DFQATT, SNEGSKA (reference sequence). The CDR3 extends over 17 amino acids. CDR3 loop: CTARDPAGGSSYNEQFF. The CDR3 nucleotides are TGCACTGCTAGAGACCCGGCCGGGGGAAGCTCCTACAATGAGCAGTTCTTC.

This clonotype appeared many times. The rearrangement links TRBV7-2 to TRBJ2-7; D is ambiguous. V lost 3 bases to trimming and J lost 6 bases, with 9 bases between them. CDR1 and CDR2 from the germline V gene are SGHTA and FQGNSA. The CDR3 loop spans 12 amino acids. CDR3: CASSFSSGEQYF. The CDR3 DNA reads TGTGCCAGCAGCTTCTCTTCAGGCGAGCAGTACTTC.

This clonotype was detected ten times or more. This sequence joins TRBV29-1 and TRBJ2-7; D not resolved. Trimming left V 4 bases short and J 1 base short, with 8 bases between. Per germline, CDR1 SQVTM and CDR2 ANQGSEA. CDR3 length equals 12 residues. The CDR3 coding sequence is TGCAGCGTTGTTTTCAGTTCCTACGAGCAGTACTTC. Translation gives CSVVFSSYEQYF.

In this sample, this clonotype turned up many times. V is TRBV7-6 and J is TRBJ2-1, with D possibly TRBD2 on 5 matching bases. Per germline, CDR1 SGHVS and CDR2 FNYEAQ. CDR3 length: 13 residues. Trimming shortened V by 1 base and J by 6 bases, and 7 bases separated the two germline ends. The CDR3 region has the DNA TGTGCCAGCAGCTTAGGAGGGAGCAATGAGCAGTTCTTC. Protein product: CASSLGGSNEQFF.

This chain joins TRBV28 and TRBJ2-7; TRBD2 is a possible D gene (5 bases). Germline CDR1 and CDR2: MDHEN and SYDVKM. Trimming took off 2 bases at V and 2 bases at J, with 10 bases between the two ends. CDR3 size: 14 residues. The CDR3 loop reads CASSLRGVAYEQYF. The CDR3 bases are TGTGCCAGCAGTTTACGGGGAGTAGCCTACGAGCAGTACTTC.

This clonotype was counted only a few times. This sequence joins TRBV11-2 and TRBJ2-1; D not resolved. This CDR3 spans 11 amino acids. Germline CDR1 reads SGHAT; CDR2 reads FQNNGV. This CDR3 is CAGSLGNEQFF. CDR3 bases: TGTGCTGGCTCGTTGGGTAATGAGCAGTTCTTC.